This TCR beta chain was found in a study of T cell responses to AZD1222 COVID-19 vaccine. Study observations and caveats: Possibly, clonal diversity was underestimated; donors were largely white British and included more females. Repertoire collection took place solely once the T cell response had peaked. Spike-specific TCR breadth and depth grew following two AZD1222 doses. Among spike-specific TCRs, nearly half reportedly target unmutated variant regions.

Generated by immunoSEQ multiplex PCR, the TCRdb table keeps only in-frame clones and is missing some. The sample includes about 97,000 clones, over 75% of them seen just once. J was trimmed by 7 bases and V by 1 base; bases with no gene match: 7. Germline V CDR1 and CDR2: SGHRS, YFSETQ. The CDR3 consists of 15 residues. This clone was detected only once. Its target is unknown. The chain carries TRBV5-1 and TRBJ2-1, with TRBD2 matching over 8 bases. The material was peripheral blood, obtained on day 0 of AZD1222 vaccination. This receptor was obtained from an adult in good health. The DNA of the CDR3 is TGCGCCAGCAGCTTGCGGGCGGGGGGCCAGAATGAGCAGTTCTTC. Translated: CASSLRAGGQNEQFF.